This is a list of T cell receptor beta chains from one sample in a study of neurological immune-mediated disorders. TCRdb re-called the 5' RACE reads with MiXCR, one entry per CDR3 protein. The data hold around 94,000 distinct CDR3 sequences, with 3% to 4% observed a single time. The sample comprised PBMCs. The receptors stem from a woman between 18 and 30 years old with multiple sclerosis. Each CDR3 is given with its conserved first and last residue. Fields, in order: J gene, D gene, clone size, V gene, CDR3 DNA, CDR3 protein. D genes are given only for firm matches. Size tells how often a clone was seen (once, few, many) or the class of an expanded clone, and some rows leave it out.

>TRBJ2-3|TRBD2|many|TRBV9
TGTGCCAGCAGCGCAACTAGCGAAGGTACGCAGTATTTT
CASSATSEGTQYF
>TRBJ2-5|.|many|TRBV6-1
TGTGCCAGCAGTGATAGTGCAGGTACCTCAGAGACCCAGTACTTC
CASSDSAGTSETQYF
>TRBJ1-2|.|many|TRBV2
TGTGCCAGCAGTGAAGCCGAGGCCAGTGGCTACACCTTC
CASSEAEASGYTF
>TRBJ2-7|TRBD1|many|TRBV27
TGTGCCAGCAGTTCCCACAGGGGCCCCTACGAGCAGTACTTC
CASSSHRGPYEQYF
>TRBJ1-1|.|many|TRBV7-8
TGTGCCAGCAGCAGACAGGCGAACACTGAAGCTTTCTTT
CASSRQANTEAFF
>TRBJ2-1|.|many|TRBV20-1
TGCAGTGCCATTGGAAGGGTAAATGAGCAGTTCTTC
CSAIGRVNEQFF
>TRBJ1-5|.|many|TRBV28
TGTGCCAGCAGTTTAGATTCCGAGGGAAATCAGCCCCAGCATTTT
CASSLDSEGNQPQHF
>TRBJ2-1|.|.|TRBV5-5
TGTGCCAGCAGCGTGGACCGCTACAATGAGCAGTTCTTC
CASSVDRYNEQFF
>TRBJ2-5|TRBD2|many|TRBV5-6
TGTGCCAGCAGCCTACTAGCGGGAGGAGGCGGGACCCAGTACTTC
CASSLLAGGGGTQYF
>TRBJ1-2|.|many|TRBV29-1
TGCAGCGTTGACCCGGGGTACGGCTACACCTTC
CSVDPGYGYTF
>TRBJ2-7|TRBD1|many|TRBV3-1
TGTGCCAGCAGCCCCGGGACAGGGTACGAGCAGTACTTC
CASSPGTGYEQYF
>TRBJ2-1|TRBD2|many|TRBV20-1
TGCAGTGCTAGAGATCGGGCTAGCGGGAGAGAGACTGAGCAGTTCTTC
CSARDRASGRETEQFF
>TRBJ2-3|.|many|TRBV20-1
TGCAGTGCTAGAGGGGCGGAGGGGAGTCGTACGCAGTATTTT
CSARGAEGSRTQYF
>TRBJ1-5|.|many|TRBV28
TGTGCCAGCAGTCTAAGGGGCTATAGCAATCAGCCCCAGCATTTT
CASSLRGYSNQPQHF
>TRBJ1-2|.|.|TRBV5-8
TGTGCCAGCAGCCCCCCGTCAGAGTTCTATGGCTACACCTTC
CASSPPSEFYGYTF
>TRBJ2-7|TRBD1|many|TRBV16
TGTGCCAGCAGCCCTTCCCCAGGGGGCAGGTACGAGCAGTACTTC
CASSPSPGGRYEQYF
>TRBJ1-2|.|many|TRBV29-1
TGCAGCGTTGTACGGGTGGATGGCTACACCTTC
CSVVRVDGYTF
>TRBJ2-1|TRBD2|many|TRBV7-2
TGTGCCAGCAGTGATAGCGGGAGGGCCTCTGAGGAGCAGTTCTTC
CASSDSGRASEEQFF
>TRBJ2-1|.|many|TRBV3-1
TGTGCCAGCAGCCCGACTAGGGGAACCTACAATGAGCAGTTCTTC
CASSPTRGTYNEQFF
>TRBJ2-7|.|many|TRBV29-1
TGCAGCGTTGAGGAACTCTACGAGCAGTACTTC
CSVEELYEQYF
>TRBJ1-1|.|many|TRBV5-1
TGCGCCAGCAGCTACACCGGGACAAACACTGAAGCTTTCTTT
CASSYTGTNTEAFF
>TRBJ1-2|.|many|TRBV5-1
TGCGCCAGCAGCCCCACAGGACTGGCCGGCTACACCTTC
CASSPTGLAGYTF
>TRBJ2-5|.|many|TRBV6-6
TGTGCCAGCAGTTACCCGGGACTGCAAGAGACCCAGTACTTC
CASSYPGLQETQYF
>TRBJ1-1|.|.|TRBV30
TGTGCCTGGATTCCCGCAGGGGTGAACACTGAAGCTTTCTTT
CAWIPAGVNTEAFF
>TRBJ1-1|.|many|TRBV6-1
TGTGCCAGCAGTGAATTCGCGGGAAGCGATGAAGCTTTCTTT
CASSEFAGSDEAFF
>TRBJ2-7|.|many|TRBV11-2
TGTGCCAGCAGCTTAGAAAGGTCCGAGCAGTACTTC
CASSLERSEQYF
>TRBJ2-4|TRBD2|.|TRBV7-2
TGTGCCAACAGCTCCTACACTTCCGGGGGGTTTAAAAACATTCAGTACTTC
CANSSYTSGGFKNIQYF
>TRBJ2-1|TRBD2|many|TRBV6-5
TGTGCCAGCAGTTACACCGGAGAGGGACTAGCGGGAGATGGGTCCTACAATGAGCAGTTCTTC
CASSYTGEGLAGDGSYNEQFF
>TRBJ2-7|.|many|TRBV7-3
TGTGCCAGCAGCTTAATCCCGGTGCACTCCGAGCAGTACTTC
CASSLIPVHSEQYF
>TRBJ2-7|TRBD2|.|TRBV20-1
TGCAGTGCTGGGGGACTAGAGGGGTTCTACGAGCAGTACTTC
CSAGGLEGFYEQYF